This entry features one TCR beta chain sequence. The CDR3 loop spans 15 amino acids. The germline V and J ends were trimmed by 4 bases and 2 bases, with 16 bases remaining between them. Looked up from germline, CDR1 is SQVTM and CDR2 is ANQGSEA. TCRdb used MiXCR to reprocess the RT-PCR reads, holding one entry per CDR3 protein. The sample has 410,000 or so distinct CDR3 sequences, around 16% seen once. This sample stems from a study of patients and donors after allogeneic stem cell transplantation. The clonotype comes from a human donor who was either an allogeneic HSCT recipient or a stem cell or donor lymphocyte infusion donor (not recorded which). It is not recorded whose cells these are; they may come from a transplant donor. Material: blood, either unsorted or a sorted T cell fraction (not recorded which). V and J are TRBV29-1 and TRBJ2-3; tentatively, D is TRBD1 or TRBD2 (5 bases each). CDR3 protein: CSVGGWRLFTDTQYF. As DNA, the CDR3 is TGCAGCGTTGGGGGGTGGCGACTATTCACAGATACGCAGTATTTT.